This T cell receptor (beta chain) was found in a study of T cell repertoires in cytomegalovirus infection. Study conclusions and caveats: Clonotypes of TCR beta that were HLA-C-restricted and CMV-specific dominated the ex vivo response.

This clonotype was counted many times. Its antigen is as yet unknown. TCRdb fed the reads into MiXCR, producing one record per CDR3 protein. The sample lists some 220,000 distinct CDR3 sequences, roughly 6.5% occurring once. The CDR3 totals 13 residues. V was pared by 2 bases and J by 12 bases, with 10 bases of the junction left unmatched. From germline, CDR1 is MNHEY and CDR2 SVGEGT. This receptor was taken from a human donor in good health (CMV status not recorded). Some clones in this sample may be carry-over from other donors' samples. The chain uses TRBV6-2 or TRBV6-3 and TRBJ2-7, with 7 positions matching TRBD2. The specimen sequenced was PBMCs. The CDR3 sequence is CASSYPGLTSAYF. DNA for the CDR3: TGTGCCAGCAGTTACCCGGGACTAACCTCCGCGTACTTC.